These T cell receptor beta chains were read from a single sample in a study of shared clonotypes between healthy human individuals. Data came from immunoSEQ multiplex PCR; TCRdb stores just in-frame clones and leaves some out. The sample carries more than 600,000 clones, about 91% recorded once. The source material was naive CD8+ T cells sorted from blood. The origin of the receptors is a man younger than 45 in good health. The CDR3 runs from the conserved cysteine through the conserved F or W.

J gene: TRBJ2-3; V gene: TRBV9; CDR3 protein: CASSTGGGTDTQYF
J gene: TRBJ2-3; V gene: TRBV5-4; CDR3 protein: CASSSPGGGTDTQYF
J gene: TRBJ1-5; V gene: TRBV15; CDR3 protein: CATSIDRYSNQPQHF
J gene: TRBJ2-2; V gene: TRBV2; CDR3 protein: CATVGTGGNTGELFF
J gene: TRBJ2-1; V gene: TRBV7-8; CDR3 protein: CASSFASKVNEQFF
J gene: TRBJ2-1; V gene: TRBV19; CDR3 protein: CASSHPEQFPNEQFF
J gene: TRBJ2-2; V gene: TRBV5-5; CDR3 protein: CASSLEEYGELFF
J gene: TRBJ1-2; V gene: TRBV4-1; CDR3 protein: CASSQEGGYTF
J gene: TRBJ2-1; V gene: TRBV15; CDR3 protein: CATSNTRWNEQFF
J gene: TRBJ2-7; V gene: TRBV4-3; CDR3 protein: CASSQDGNSGEQYF
J gene: TRBJ1-2; V gene: TRBV28; CDR3 protein: CAISTNYGYTF